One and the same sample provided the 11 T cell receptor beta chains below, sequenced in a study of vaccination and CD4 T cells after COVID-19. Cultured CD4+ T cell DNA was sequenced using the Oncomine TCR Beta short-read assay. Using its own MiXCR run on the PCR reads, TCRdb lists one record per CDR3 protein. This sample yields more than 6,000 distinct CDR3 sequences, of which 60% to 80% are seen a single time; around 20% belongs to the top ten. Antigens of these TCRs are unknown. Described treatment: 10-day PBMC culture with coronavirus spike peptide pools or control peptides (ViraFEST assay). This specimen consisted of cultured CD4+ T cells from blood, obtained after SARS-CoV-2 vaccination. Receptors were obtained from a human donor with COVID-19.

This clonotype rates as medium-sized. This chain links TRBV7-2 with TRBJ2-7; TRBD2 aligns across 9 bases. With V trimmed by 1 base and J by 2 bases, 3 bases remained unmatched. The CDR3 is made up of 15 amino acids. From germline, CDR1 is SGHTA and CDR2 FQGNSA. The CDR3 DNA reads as TGTGCCAGCAGCTTAGACGGCGGGGGGGCCTACGAGCAGTACTTC. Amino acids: CASSLDGGGAYEQYF. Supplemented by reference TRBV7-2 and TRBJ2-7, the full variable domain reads GAGVSQSPSNKVTEKGKDVELRCDPISGHTALYWYRQSLGQGLEFLIYFQGNSAPDKSGLPSDRFSAERTGGSVSTLTIQRTQQEDSAVYLCASSLDGGGAYEQYFGPGTRLTVT.

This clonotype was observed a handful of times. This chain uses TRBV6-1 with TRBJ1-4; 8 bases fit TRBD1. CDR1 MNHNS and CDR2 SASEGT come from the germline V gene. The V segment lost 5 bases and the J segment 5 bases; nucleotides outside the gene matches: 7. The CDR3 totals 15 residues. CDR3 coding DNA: TGTGCCAGCAGTCGGACAGGGTCGCGCAATGAAAAACTGTTTTTT. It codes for CASSRTGSRNEKLFF.

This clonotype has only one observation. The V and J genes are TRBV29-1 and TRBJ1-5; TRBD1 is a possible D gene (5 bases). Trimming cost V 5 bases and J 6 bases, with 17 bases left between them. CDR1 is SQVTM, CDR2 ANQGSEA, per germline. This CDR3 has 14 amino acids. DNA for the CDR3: TGCAGCGTTCAACCCCAGGGAGCAGGTCAGCCCCAGCATTTT. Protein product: CSVQPQGAGQPQHF.

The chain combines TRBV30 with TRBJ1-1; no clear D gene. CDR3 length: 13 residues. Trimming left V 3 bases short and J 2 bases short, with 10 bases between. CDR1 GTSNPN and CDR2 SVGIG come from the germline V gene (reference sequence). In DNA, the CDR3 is TGTGCCTGGAGAGAGGGTCGAAACACTGAAGCTTTCTTT. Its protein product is CAWREGRNTEAFF.

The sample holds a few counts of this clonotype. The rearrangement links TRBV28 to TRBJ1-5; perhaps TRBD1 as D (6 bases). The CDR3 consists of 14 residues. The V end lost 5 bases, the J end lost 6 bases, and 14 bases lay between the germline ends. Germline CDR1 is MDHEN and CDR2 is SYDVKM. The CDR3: CASSKGGSGQPQHF. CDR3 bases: TGTGCCAGCAGTAAGGGGGGCTCAGGTCAGCCCCAGCATTTT.

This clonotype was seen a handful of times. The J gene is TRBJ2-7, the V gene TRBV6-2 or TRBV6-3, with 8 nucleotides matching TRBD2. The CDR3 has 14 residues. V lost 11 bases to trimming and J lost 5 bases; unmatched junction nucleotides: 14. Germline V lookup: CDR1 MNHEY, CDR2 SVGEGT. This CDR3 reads CAAQVPGRGDEQYF. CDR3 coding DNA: TGTGCCGCCCAAGTCCCGGGGCGGGGGGACGAGCAGTACTTC.

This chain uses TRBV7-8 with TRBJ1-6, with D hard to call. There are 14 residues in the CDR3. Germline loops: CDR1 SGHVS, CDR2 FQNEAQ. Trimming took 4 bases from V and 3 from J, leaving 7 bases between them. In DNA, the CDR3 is TGTGCCAGCAGCTCGGACCGCTATAATTCACCCCTCCACTTT. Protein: CASSSDRYNSPLHF.

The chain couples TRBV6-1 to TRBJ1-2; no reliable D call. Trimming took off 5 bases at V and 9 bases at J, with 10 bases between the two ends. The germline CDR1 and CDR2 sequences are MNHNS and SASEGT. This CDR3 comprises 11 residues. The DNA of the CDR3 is TGTGCCAGCAGTACCTTGGGTAGCTACACCTTC. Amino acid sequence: CASSTLGSYTF.

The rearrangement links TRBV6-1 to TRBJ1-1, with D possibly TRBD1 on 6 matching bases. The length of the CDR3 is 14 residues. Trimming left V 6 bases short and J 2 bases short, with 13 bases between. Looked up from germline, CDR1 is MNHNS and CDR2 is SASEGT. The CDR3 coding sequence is TGTGCCAGCAGAGTGGGGGGCCCTAACACTGAAGCTTTCTTT. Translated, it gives CASRVGGPNTEAFF.

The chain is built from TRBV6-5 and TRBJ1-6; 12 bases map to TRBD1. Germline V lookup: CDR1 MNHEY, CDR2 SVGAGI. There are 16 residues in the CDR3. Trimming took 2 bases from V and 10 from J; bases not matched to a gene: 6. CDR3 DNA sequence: TGTGCCAGCAGTTACGGGGACAGGGGGCCTCTCTCACCCCTCCACTTT. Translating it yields CASSYGDRGPLSPLHF.

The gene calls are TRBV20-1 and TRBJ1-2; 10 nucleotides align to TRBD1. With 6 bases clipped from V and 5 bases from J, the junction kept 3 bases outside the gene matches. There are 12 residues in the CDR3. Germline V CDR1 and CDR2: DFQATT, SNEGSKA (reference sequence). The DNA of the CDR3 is TGCAGTGCGAGACAGGGGGCGTATGGCTACACCTTC. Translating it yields CSARQGAYGYTF.